This T cell receptor (beta chain) was retrieved from a study of cytomegalovirus exposure and HLA in healthy donors. Study as a whole: The same platform was used for the approximately 120 validation repertoires as for the 666 first-cohort repertoires, as reported in a later analysis. Findings and caveats of the study: Researchers counted about 150 TCR beta chains as cytomegalovirus-associated. Most TCRs appeared rarely, but some public TCRs recurred in many donors.

Germline values: CDR1 MNHEY, CDR2 SMNVEV (reference sequence). This CDR3 has 15 amino acids. With V trimmed by 3 bases and J by 1 base, 1 base remained unmatched. This table comes from immunoSEQ multiplex PCR, and its TCRdb copy is limited to in-frame clones, with some not included. Of approximately 150,000 clones in the sample, about 82% were seen once. Points on this clone: Antigen unknown.

The chain carries TRBV27 and TRBJ1-5; 9 bases line up with TRBD1. Sequencing used PBMCs. This clonotype was sampled from a young man in good health and CMV-seropositive. The CDR3 DNA follows: TGTGCCAGCAGTTTTGGGACAGGGAGCAATCAGCCCCAGCATTTT. It yields the protein CASSFGTGSNQPQHF.